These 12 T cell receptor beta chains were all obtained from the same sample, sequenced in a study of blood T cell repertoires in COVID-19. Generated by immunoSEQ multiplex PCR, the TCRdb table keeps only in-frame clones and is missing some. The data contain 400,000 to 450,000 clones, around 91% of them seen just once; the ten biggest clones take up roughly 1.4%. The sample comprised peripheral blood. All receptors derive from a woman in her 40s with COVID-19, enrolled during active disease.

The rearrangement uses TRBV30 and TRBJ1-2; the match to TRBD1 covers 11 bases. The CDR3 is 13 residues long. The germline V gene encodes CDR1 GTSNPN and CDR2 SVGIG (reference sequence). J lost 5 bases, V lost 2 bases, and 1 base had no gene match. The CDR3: CAWSRDRGYGYTF. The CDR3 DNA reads TGTGCCTGGAGTCGGGACAGGGGGTATGGCTACACCTTC.

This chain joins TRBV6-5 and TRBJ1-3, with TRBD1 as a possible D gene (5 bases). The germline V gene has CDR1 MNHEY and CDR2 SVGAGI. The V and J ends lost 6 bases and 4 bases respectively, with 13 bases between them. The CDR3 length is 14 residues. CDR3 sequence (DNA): TGTGCCAGCAGCGTGTTGGGGCCCGGAAACACCATATATTTT. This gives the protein CASSVLGPGNTIYF.

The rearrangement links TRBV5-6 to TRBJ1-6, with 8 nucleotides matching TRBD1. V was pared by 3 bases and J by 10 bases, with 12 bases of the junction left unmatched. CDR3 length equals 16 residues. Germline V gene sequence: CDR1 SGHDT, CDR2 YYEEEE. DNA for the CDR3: TGTGCCAGCAGCTCAGGACAGGGCTCCACGCGGTCACCCCTCCACTTT. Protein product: CASSSGQGSTRSPLHF.

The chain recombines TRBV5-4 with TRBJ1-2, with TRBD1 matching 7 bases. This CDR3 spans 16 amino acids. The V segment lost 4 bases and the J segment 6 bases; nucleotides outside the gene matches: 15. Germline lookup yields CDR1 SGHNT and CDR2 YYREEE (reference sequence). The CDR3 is CASSPTRTGFNDGYTF. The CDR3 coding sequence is TGTGCCAGCAGCCCCACCCGGACAGGTTTCAACGATGGCTACACCTTC.

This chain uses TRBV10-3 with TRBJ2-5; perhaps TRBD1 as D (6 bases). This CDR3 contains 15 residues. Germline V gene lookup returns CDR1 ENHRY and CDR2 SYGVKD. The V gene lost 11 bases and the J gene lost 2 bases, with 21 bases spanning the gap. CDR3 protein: CAAGRPGTLQETQYF. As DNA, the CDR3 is TGTGCCGCAGGAAGACCGGGGACATTACAAGAGACCCAGTACTTC.

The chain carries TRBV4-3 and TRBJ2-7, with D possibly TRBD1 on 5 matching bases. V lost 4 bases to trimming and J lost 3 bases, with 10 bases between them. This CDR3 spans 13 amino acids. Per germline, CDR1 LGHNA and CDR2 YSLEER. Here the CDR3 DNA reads TGCGCCAGCAGCCCCGCGCAGGGCTACGAGCAGTACTTC. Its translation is CASSPAQGYEQYF.

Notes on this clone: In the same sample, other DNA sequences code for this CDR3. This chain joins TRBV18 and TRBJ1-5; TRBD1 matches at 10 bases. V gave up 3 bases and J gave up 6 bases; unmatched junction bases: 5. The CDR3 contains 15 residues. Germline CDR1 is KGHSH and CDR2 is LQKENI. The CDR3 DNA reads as TGTGCCAGCTCACCCCAAGGACAGGGGGGTCAGCCCCAGCATTTT. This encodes CASSPQGQGGQPQHF. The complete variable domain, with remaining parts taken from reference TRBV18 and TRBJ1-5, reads NAGVMQNPRHLVRRRGQEARLRCSPMKGHSHVYWYRQLPEEGLKFMVYLQKENIIDESGMPKERFSAEFPKEGPSILRIQQVVRGDSAAYFCASSPQGQGGQPQHFGDGTRLSIL.

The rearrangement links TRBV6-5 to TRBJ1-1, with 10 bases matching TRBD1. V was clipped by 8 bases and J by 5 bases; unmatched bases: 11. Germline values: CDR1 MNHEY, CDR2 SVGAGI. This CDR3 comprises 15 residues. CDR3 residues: CASPKTGGVGTEAFF. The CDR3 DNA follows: TGTGCCAGCCCAAAGACAGGGGGCGTGGGAACTGAAGCTTTCTTT.

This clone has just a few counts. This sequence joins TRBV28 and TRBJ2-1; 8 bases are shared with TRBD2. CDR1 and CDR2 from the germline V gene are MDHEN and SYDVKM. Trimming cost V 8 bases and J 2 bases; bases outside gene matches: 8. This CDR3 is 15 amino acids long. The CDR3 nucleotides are TGTGCCAGCTTTGGAGCGGGAGAAGCCTACAATGAGCAGTTCTTC. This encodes CASFGAGEAYNEQFF. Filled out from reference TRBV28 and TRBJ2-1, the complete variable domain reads DVKVTQSSRYLVKRTGEKVFLECVQDMDHENMFWYRQDPGLGLRLIYFSYDVKMKEKGDIPEGYSVSREKKERFSLILESASTNQTSMYLCASFGAGEAYNEQFFGPGTRLTVL.

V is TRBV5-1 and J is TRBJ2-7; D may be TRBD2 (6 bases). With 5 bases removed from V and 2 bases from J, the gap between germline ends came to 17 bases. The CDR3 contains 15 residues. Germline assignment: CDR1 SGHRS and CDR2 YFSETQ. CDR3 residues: CASSLVKAGTYEQYF. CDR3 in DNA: TGCGCCAGCAGTTTAGTAAAGGCGGGGACCTACGAGCAGTACTTC.

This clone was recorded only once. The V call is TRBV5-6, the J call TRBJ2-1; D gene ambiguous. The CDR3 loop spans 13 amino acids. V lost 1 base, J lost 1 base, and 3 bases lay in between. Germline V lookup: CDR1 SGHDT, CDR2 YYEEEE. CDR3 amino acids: CASSLPSYNEQFF. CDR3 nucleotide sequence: TGTGCCAGCAGCTTGCCGTCCTACAATGAGCAGTTCTTC.

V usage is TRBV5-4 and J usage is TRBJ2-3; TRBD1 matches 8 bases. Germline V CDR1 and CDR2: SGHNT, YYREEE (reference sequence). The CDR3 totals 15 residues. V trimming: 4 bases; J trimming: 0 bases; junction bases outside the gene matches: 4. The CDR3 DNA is TGTGCCAGCAGCCCTACAGGGGGTAGCACAGATACGCAGTATTTT. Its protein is CASSPTGGSTDTQYF.